The entry that follows covers one TCR beta chain sequence. The antigen is not known. The data belong to a study of shared clonotypes between healthy human individuals. Study results and caveats: The small donor group covered limited genetic and exposure diversity.

The assay ran at deep level. Original processing methods: ImmunoSEQ junction-only sequences lacked quality scores, so their filtering differed. The data were produced by immunoSEQ multiplex PCR, yet TCRdb's version contains in-frame clones alone and is incomplete. That table furnishes V, J and clone size, whereas the DNA furnished D and trimming. The table has about 480,000 clones, 60% to 80% seen once; the top ten hold roughly an eighth. Sample: PBMCs. The origin of this receptor is a middle-aged woman in good health. Some clones in this sample may be carry-over from other donors' samples.

The CDR3 loop is CASSPYVGGAGQPQHF. The CDR3 bases are TGTGCCAGCTCACCATATGTAGGGGGGGCGGGACAGCCCCAGCATTTT. The chain is built from TRBV18 and TRBJ1-5, with D maybe TRBD1 (6 bases). The V and J ends lost 2 bases and 7 bases respectively, with 18 bases between them. Germline-derived CDR1 and CDR2 are KGHSH and LQKENI. The CDR3 totals 16 residues.